These 8 T cell receptor beta chains share one sample of origin, sequenced in a study of blood T cell repertoires in COVID-19. The table came from immunoSEQ multiplex PCR; TCRdb's copy has only in-frame clones and leaves some out. The sample lists under 250,000 clones, 92% occurring once. Sequenced: peripheral blood. The source of these receptors is a young man with acute or convalescent COVID-19.

This clone was observed once. The J gene is TRBJ1-1, the V gene TRBV5-1, with D possibly TRBD1 on 5 matching bases. The germline V and J ends were trimmed by 0 bases and 0 bases, with 15 bases remaining between them. The CDR3 has 17 residues. Germline assignment: CDR1 SGHRS and CDR2 YFSETQ. DNA for the CDR3: TGCGCCAGCAGCTTGGTACCGACAGATGTATTGAACACTGAAGCTTTCTTT. Amino acids: CASSLVPTDVLNTEAFF.

The chain has TRBV18 and TRBJ1-1, with D unclear. The CDR3 runs 14 residues. Between the trimmed V and J ends, which lost 4 bases and 0 bases, there was a span of 9 bases. Germline V gene lookup returns CDR1 KGHSH and CDR2 LQKENI. The CDR3 protein is CASSLSRLNTEAFF. The CDR3 DNA is TGTGCCAGCTCACTTTCTCGGTTGAACACTGAAGCTTTCTTT. Full variable domain (remainder filled in from reference TRBV18 and TRBJ1-1): NAGVMQNPRHLVRRRGQEARLRCSPMKGHSHVYWYRQLPEEGLKFMVYLQKENIIDESGMPKERFSAEFPKEGPSILRIQQVVRGDSAAYFCASSLSRLNTEAFFGQGTRLTVV.

The chain carries TRBV5-4 and TRBJ2-7, with 10 bases lining up with TRBD1. The germline gives CDR1 SGHNT, CDR2 YYREEE (reference sequence). The CDR3 is 14 amino acids. After removal of 3 bases from V and 2 bases from J, the junction contained 2 bases not matched to a gene. The CDR3 protein is CASSSGTGAYEQYF. The CDR3 DNA reads TGTGCCAGCAGCTCCGGGACAGGGGCCTACGAGCAGTACTTC.

The CDR3 DNA follows: TGTGCCAGCAGCAGCTACCGGGACAGGGTAAACACCATATATTTT. The encoded protein is CASSSYRDRVNTIYF. The chain has TRBV21-1 and TRBJ1-3; the DNA was not used to check the table's D call, TRBD1. TRBV21-1 is labeled a pseudogene. CDR3 size: 15 residues.

This rearrangement joins TRBV7-8 to TRBJ1-2; TRBD1 agrees at 7 bases. Germline CDR1 reads SGHVS; CDR2 reads FQNEAQ. This CDR3 has 14 amino acids. J lost 5 bases, V lost 5 bases, and 8 bases had no gene match. CDR3 in amino acids: CASSPRDSQYGYTF. The CDR3 bases are TGTGCCAGCAGCCCGAGGGACAGCCAGTATGGCTACACCTTC.

The chain links TRBV30 to TRBJ2-2; no reliable D call. The V gene lost 4 bases and the J gene lost 2 bases, with 17 bases spanning the gap. The CDR3 length is 16 residues. CDR1 and CDR2 from the germline V gene are GTSNPN and SVGIG (reference sequence). The CDR3 coding sequence is TGTGCCTGGAACGACCCTAAGCGCTCAAACACCGGGGAGCTGTTTTTT. This gives the protein CAWNDPKRSNTGELFF.

This clone was picked up one time. The chain joins TRBV12-5 to TRBJ1-1, with 7 bases fitting TRBD1. Germline loops: CDR1 LGHNT, CDR2 FRNRAP. J gave up 9 bases and V 7 bases, and 14 bases lay outside the gene matches. The CDR3 has 14 residues. CDR3 nucleotide sequence: TGTGCTAGTGATACGGGACAGCCCGGGTCAAAAGCTTTCTTT. Translated, it gives CASDTGQPGSKAFF.

The chain combines TRBV5-4 with TRBJ1-1; D gene uncertain. V was clipped by 1 base and J by 5 bases, with 18 bases between them. From germline, CDR1 is SGHNT and CDR2 YYREEE (reference sequence). This CDR3 region has 16 residues. The CDR3 nucleotides are TGTGCCAGCAGCTTGTCGAACACCCGAGAGGGAACTGAAGCTTTCTTT. This translates into CASSLSNTREGTEAFF. The full variable domain, rest sourced from reference TRBV5-4 and TRBJ1-1, is ETGVTQSPTHLIKTRGQQVTLRCSSQSGHNTVSWYQQALGQGPQFIFQYYREEENGRGNFPPRFSGLQFPNYSSELNVNALELDDSALYLCASSLSNTREGTEAFFGQGTRLTVV.